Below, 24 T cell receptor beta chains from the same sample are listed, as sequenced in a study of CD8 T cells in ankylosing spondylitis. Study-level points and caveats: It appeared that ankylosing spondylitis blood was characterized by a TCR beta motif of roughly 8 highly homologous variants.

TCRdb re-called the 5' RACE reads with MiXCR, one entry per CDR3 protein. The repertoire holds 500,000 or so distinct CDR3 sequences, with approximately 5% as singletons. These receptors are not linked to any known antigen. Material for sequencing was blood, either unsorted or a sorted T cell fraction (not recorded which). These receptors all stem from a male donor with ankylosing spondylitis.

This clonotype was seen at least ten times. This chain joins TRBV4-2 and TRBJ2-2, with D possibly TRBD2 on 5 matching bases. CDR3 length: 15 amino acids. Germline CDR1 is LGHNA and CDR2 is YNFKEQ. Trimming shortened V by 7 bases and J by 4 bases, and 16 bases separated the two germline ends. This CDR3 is CASTPVDAGTGELFF. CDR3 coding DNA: TGTGCCAGCACCCCCGTGGATGCGGGCACCGGGGAGCTGTTTTTT.

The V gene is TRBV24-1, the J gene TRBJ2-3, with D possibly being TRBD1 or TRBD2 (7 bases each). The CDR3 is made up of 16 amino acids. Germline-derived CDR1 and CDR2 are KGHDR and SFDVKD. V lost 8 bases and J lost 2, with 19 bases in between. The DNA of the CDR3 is TGTGCCACCAAGGGAGGGGGCCCGACTACCACAGATACGCAGTATTTT. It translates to CATKGGGPTTTDTQYF.

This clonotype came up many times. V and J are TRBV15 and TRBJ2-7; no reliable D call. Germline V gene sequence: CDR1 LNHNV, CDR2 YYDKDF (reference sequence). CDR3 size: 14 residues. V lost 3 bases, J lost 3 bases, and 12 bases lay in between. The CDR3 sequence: CATSRDETDYEQYF. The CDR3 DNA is TGTGCCACCAGCAGGGACGAGACCGACTACGAGCAGTACTTC.

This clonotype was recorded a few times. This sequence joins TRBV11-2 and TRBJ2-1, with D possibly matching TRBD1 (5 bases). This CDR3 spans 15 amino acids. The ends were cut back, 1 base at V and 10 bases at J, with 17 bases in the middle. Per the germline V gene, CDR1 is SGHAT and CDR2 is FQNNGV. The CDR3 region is CASSLAFRGSREQFF. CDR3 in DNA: TGTGCCAGCAGCTTAGCCTTTAGGGGTTCGCGCGAGCAGTTCTTC. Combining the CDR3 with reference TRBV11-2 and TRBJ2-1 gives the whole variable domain EAGVAQSPRYKIIEKRQSVAFWCNPISGHATLYWYQQILGQGPKLLIQFQNNGVVDDSQLPKDRFSAERLKGVDSTLKIQPAKLEDSAVYLCASSLAFRGSREQFFGPGTRLTVL.

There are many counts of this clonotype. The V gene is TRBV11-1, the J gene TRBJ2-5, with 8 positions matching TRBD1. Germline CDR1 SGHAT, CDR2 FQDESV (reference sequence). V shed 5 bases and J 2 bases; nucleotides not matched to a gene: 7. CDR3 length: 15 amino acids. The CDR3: CASSPRTGWQETQYF. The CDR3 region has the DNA TGTGCCAGCAGCCCTCGGACAGGGTGGCAAGAGACCCAGTACTTC. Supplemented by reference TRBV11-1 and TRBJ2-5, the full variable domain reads EAEVAQSPRYKITEKSQAVAFWCDPISGHATLYWYRQILGQGPELLVQFQDESVVDDSQLPKDRFSAERLKGVDSTLKIQPAELGDSAMYLCASSPRTGWQETQYFGPGTRLLVL.

The DNA of the CDR3 is TGCAGCGTTGTGGTGGGGCCAACTAATGAAAAACTGTTTTTT. Residues: CSVVVGPTNEKLFF. The genes are TRBV29-1 and TRBJ1-4; possible D gene TRBD1, 5 bases. Deletions cut 4 bases from V and 0 bases from J, with 9 bases between. Germline CDR1 is SQVTM and CDR2 is ANQGSEA. CDR3 length: 14 amino acids.

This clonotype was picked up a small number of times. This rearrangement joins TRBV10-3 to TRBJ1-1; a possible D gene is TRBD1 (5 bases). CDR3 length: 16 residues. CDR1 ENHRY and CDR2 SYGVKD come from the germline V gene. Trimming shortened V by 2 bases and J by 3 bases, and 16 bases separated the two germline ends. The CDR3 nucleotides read TGTGCCATCAGTGAGGTTTTGGGGGTTGAGTACACTGAAGCTTTCTTT. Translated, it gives CAISEVLGVEYTEAFF.

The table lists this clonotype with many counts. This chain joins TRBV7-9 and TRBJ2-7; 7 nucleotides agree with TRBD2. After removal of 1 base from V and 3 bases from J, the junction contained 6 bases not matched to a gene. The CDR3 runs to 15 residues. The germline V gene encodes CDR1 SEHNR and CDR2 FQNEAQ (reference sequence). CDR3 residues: CASSLGRGGGYEQYF. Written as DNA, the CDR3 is TGTGCCAGCAGCTTAGGTCGGGGCGGGGGCTACGAGCAGTACTTC.

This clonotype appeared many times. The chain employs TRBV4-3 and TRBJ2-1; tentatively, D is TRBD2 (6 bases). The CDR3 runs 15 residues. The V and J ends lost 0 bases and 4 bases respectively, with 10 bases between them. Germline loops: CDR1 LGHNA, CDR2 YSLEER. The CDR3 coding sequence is TGCGCCAGCAGCCAAGAAGGAGGGAGTTACAATGAGCAGTTCTTC. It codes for CASSQEGGSYNEQFF.

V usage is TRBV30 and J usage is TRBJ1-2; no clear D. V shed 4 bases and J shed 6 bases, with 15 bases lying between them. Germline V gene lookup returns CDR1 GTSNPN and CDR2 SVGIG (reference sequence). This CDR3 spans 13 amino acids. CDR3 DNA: TGTGCCTGGAACCTACGGGTACCAGATGGCTACACCTTC. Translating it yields CAWNLRVPDGYTF.

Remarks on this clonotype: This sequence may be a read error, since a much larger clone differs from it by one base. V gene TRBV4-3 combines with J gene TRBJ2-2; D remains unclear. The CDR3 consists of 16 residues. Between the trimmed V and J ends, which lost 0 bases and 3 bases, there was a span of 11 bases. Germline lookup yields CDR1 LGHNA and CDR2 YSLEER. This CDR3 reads CASSQDSQAYTGELFF. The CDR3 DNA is TGCGCCAGCAGCCAAGATTCCCAGGCCTACACCGGGGAGCTGTTTTTT.

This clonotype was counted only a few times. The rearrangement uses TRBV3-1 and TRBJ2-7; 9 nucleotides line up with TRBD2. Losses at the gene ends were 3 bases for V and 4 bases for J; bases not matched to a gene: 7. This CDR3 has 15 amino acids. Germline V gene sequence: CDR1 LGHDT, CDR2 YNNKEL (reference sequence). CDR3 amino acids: CASSQYSGSWYEQYF. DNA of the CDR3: TGTGCCAGCAGCCAGTATAGCGGGAGTTGGTACGAGCAGTACTTC.

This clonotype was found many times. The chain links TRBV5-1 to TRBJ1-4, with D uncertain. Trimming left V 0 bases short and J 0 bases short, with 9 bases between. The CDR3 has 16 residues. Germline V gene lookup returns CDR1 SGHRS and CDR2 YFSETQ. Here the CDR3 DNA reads TGCGCCAGCAGCTTGGATCCGGGCACAACTAATGAAAAACTGTTTTTT. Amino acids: CASSLDPGTTNEKLFF.

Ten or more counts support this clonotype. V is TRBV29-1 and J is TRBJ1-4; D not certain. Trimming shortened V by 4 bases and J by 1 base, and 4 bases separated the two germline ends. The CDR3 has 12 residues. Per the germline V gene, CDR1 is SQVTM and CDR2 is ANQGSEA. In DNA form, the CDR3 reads TGCAGCGTTGGACAAACTAATGAAAAACTGTTTTTT. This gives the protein CSVGQTNEKLFF.

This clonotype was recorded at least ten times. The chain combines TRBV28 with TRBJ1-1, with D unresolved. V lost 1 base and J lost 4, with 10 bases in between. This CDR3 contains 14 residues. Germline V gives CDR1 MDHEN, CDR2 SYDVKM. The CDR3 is CASSLSGAITEAFF. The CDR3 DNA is TGTGCCAGCAGTTTATCGGGCGCTATCACTGAAGCTTTCTTT.

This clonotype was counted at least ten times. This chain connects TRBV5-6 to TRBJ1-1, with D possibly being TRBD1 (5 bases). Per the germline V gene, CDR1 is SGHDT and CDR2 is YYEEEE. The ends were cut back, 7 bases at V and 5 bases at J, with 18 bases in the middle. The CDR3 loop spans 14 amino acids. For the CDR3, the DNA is TGTGCCAGCCGGCGGGGGATAACTGGGACTGAAGCTTTCTTT. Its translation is CASRRGITGTEAFF.

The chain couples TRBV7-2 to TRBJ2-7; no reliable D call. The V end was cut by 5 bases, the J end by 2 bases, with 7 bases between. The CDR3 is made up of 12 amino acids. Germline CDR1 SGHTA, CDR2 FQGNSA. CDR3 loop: CASSTRAYEQYF. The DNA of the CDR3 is TGTGCCAGCAGCACCCGAGCCTACGAGCAGTACTTC.

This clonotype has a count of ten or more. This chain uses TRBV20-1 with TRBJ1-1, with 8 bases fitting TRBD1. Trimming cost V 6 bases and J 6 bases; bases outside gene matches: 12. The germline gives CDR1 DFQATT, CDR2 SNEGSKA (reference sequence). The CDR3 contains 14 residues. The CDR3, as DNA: TGCAGTGCCCCAGGACAGGGTTTTAGTTCTGAAGCTTTCTTT. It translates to CSAPGQGFSSEAFF.

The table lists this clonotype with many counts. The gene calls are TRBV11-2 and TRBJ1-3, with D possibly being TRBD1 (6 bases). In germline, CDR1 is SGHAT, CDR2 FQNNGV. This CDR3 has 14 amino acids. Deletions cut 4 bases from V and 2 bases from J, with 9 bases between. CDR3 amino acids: CASSSTGTGNTIYF. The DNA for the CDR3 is TGTGCCAGCAGCTCTACAGGGACTGGAAACACCATATATTTT.

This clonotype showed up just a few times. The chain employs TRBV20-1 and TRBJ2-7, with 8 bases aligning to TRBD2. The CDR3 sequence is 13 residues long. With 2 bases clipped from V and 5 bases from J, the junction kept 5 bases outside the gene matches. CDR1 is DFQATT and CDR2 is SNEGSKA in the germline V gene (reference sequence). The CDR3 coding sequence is TGCAGTGCTAGAACCGGGGGGGTTAACGAGCAGTACTTC. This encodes CSARTGGVNEQYF.

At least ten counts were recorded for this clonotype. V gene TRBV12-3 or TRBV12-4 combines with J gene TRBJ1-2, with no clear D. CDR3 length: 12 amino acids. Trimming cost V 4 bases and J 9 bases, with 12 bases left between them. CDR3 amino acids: CASSSTLGSYTF. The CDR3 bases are TGTGCCAGCAGTTCTACATTGGGGAGCTACACCTTC.

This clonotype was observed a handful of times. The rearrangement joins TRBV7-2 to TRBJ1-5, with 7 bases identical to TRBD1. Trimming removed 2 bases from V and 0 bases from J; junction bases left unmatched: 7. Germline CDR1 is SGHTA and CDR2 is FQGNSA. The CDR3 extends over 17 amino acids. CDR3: CASSLTVGQYSNQPQHF. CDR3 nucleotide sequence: TGTGCCAGCAGCTTAACGGTGGGACAGTATAGCAATCAGCCCCAGCATTTT.

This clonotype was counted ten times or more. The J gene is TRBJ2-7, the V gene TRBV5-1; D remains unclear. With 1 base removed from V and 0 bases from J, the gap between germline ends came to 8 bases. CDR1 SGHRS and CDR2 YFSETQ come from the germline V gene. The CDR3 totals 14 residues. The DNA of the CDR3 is TGCGCCAGCAGCTTGACAGTCCTCTCCTACGAGCAGTACTTC. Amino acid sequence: CASSLTVLSYEQYF.

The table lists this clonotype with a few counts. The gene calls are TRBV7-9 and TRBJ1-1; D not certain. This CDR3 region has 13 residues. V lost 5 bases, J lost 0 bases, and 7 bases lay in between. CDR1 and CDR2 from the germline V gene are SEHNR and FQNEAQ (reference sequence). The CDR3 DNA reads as TGTGCCAGCAGCATGCAATTGAACACTGAAGCTTTCTTT. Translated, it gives CASSMQLNTEAFF.